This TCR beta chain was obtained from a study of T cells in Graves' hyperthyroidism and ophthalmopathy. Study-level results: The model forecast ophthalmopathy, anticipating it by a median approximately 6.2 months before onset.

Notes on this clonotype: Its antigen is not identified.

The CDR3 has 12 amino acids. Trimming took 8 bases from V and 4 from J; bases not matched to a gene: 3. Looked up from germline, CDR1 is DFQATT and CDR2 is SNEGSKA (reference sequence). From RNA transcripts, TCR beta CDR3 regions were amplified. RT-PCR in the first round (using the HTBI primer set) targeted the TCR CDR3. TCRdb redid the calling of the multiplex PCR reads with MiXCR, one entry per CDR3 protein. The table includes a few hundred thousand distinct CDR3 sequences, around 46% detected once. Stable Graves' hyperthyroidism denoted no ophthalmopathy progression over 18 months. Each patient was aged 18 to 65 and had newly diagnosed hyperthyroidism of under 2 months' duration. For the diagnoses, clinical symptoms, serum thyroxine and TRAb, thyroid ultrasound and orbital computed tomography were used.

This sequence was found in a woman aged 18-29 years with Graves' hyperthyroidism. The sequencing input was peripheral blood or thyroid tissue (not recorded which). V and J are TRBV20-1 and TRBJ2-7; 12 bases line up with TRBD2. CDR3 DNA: TGCAGTCAGACTAGCGGGGGATACGAGCAGTACTTC. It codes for CSQTSGGYEQYF.